This TCR beta chain is from a study of cytomegalovirus exposure and HLA in healthy donors. Study-wide findings and caveats: Reported performance of the classifier showed diagnosis of cytomegalovirus status with high specificity and sensitivity.

Remarks on this clone: The antigen is unknown.

The PCR used 60 Vbeta and 13 Jbeta primers. Profiled with immunoSEQ multiplex PCR; TCRdb holds only in-frame clones, not every one. The table lists about 130,000 clones, about 80% of them singletons. With 5 bases removed from V and 13 bases from J, the gap between germline ends came to 13 bases. CDR1 SGHRS and CDR2 YFSETQ come from the germline V gene. The CDR3 length is 11 residues. The sequence came from a young man in good health. The chain links TRBV5-1 to TRBJ2-1, with TRBD2 as a possible D gene (6 bases). Sequencing was carried out using PBMCs. In DNA, the CDR3 is TGCGCCAGCAGTCCCGGGACTGATCAGTTCTTC. Translating gives CASSPGTDQFF.